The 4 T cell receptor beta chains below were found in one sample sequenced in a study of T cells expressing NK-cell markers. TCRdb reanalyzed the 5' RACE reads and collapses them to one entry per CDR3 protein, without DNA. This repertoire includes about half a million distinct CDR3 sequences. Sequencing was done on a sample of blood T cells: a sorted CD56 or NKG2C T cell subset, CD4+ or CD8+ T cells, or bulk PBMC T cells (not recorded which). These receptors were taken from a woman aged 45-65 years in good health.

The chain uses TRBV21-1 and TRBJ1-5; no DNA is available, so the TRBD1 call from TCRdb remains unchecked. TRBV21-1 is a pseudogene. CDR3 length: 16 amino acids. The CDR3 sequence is CASSRPDRELNQPQHF.

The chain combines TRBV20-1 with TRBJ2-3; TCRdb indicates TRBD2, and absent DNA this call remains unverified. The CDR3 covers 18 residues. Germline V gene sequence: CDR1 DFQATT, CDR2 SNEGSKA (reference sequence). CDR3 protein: CSALGLAGGAVREDTQYF.

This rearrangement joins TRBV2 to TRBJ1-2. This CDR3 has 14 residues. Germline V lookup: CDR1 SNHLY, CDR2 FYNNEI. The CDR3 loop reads CASEDRLKSQGYTF. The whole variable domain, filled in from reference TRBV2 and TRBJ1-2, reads EPEVTQTPSHQVTQMGQEVILRCVPISNHLYFYWYRQILGQKVEFLVSFYNNEISEKSEIFDDQFSVERPDGSNFTLKIRSTKLEDSAMYFCASEDRLKSQGYTFGSGTRLTVV.

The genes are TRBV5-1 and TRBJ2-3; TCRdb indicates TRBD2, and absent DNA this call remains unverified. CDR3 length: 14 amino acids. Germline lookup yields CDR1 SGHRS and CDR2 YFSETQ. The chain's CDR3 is CASSSGLMTDTQYF.